This T cell receptor (beta chain) was sequenced during a study of T cell repertoires in cytomegalovirus infection. On the study more broadly: Epitope selection comprised recently identified HLA-C-restricted CMV epitopes and well-studied HLA-B-restricted CMV epitopes. From public TCR beta signatures came an indication of both CMV infection and matching HLA type.

Trimming removed 5 bases at V and 9 bases at J, with 7 bases between. Looked up from germline, CDR1 is MNHNY and CDR2 is SVGAGI (reference sequence). The CDR3 extends over 10 amino acids. Using its own MiXCR run on the reads, TCRdb lists one record per CDR3 protein. The table records 300,000 or so distinct CDR3 sequences, just under 25% of them present only once. The study's findings and limits: Summed frequency of shared TCR beta families picked out CMV carriers who also had the relevant HLA. Clonotype analysis showed dominance of the ex vivo response by HLA-C-restricted CMV-specific TCR beta clonotypes.

As regards this clonotype: Its antigen remains unknown.

The sample in question was cultured PBMCs, obtained from culture after CMV antigen stimulation. J is TRBJ1-2 and V is TRBV6-6; possibly TRBD1 for D (6 bases). This TCR was sampled from a human donor in good health (CMV status not recorded). Some clones in this sample may be carry-over from other donors' samples. The DNA of the CDR3 is TGTGCCAGCAGTAGGGACAGCTACACCTTC. Protein sequence: CASSRDSYTF.